This T cell receptor (beta chain) stems from a study of T-cell reconstitution after alpha-beta-depleted transplantation in children. General study findings and limits: A year post-transplant, T-cell counts and diversity derived mostly from newly produced T cells. Certain patients had high TCRbeta diversity at day 60, and it came from recipient T cells and thymic progenitors that survived. The origin of alpha-beta T cells about two months after transplant was reportedly several hundred expanded graft clones.

The TCRbeta library was prepared with unique molecular identifiers. A single record per CDR3 protein comes from TCRdb applying MiXCR to the PCR reads. This table has almost 250,000 distinct CDR3 sequences, roughly 26% appearing once. A remark on this clonotype: Its cognate antigen is unknown.

Here the sequenced sample was PBMCs, taken before TCRalphabeta/CD19-depleted stem cell transplant. This receptor was identified in a girl aged 2 to 10 with Fanconi anemia, due to receive a stem cell transplant.

The DNA of the CDR3 is TGCAGTGCTCAGGAACAAGAGGCATCTGGGTACAATGAGCAGTTCTTC. The encoded protein is CSAQEQEASGYNEQFF. This chain links TRBV20-1 with TRBJ2-1; D remains ambiguous. The CDR3 consists of 16 residues. In germline, CDR1 is DFQATT, CDR2 SNEGSKA (reference sequence). Between the trimmed V and J ends, which lost 5 bases and 4 bases, there was a span of 21 bases.